Following are 30 T cell receptor beta chains from one sample sequenced in a study of T cell repertoires in cytomegalovirus infection. From the reads, TCRdb called clonotypes with MiXCR, one entry per CDR3 protein. Of about 360,000 distinct CDR3 sequences in the sample, 15% to 20% were seen once. Sequencing was carried out using PBMCs. The receptors come from a human donor in good health (CMV status not recorded). Some clones in this sample may be carry-over from other donors' samples.

The chain couples TRBV7-2 to TRBJ1-6; D is perhaps TRBD1 (5 bases). The V gene lost 6 bases and the J gene lost 10 bases, with 19 bases spanning the gap. CDR1 and CDR2 (germline): SGHTA, FQGNSA. The CDR3 is 15 residues long. CDR3 coding DNA: TGTGCCAGCAGGAGACCCGGGACCATTTTGTCACCCCTCCACTTT. This gives the protein CASRRPGTILSPLHF.

This clonotype was seen repeatedly, ten times or more. The chain recombines TRBV7-2 with TRBJ2-3, with 9 nucleotides matching TRBD2. Germline CDR1 and CDR2: SGHTA and FQGNSA. Trimming removed 8 bases from V and 1 base from J; junction bases left unmatched: 16. The CDR3 length is 18 residues. CDR3 coding DNA: TGTGCCAGCCGCCCAAAGGGGGCAGCGGGAGGAGGCACAGATACGCAGTATTTT. Translated: CASRPKGAAGGGTDTQYF.

V is TRBV2 and J is TRBJ2-7; TRBD1 is a possible D gene (5 bases). The germline V and J ends were trimmed by 0 bases and 5 bases, with 11 bases remaining between them. The CDR3 has 14 amino acids. Germline V gene data show CDR1 as SNHLY and CDR2 as FYNNEI. DNA for the CDR3: TGTGCCAGCAGTGAAGCGGAATGGGGCCACGAGCAGTACTTC. It yields the protein CASSEAEWGHEQYF. The entire variable domain, with the rest obtained from reference TRBV2 and TRBJ2-7, is as follows: EPEVTQTPSHQVTQMGQEVILRCVPISNHLYFYWYRQILGQKVEFLVSFYNNEISEKSEIFDDQFSVERPDGSNFTLKIRSTKLEDSAMYFCASSEAEWGHEQYFGPGTRLTVT.

The genes are TRBV7-2 and TRBJ2-7; the D is unclear. Germline CDR1 is SGHTA and CDR2 is FQGNSA. Trimming took 2 bases from V and 3 from J, leaving 8 bases between them. The CDR3 consists of 13 residues. The CDR3 is CASSLRLYYEQYF. CDR3 in DNA: TGTGCCAGCAGCTTAAGGTTATACTACGAGCAGTACTTC.

The chain employs TRBV4-3 and TRBJ2-7; 11 nucleotides line up with TRBD2. The ends lost 4 bases at V and 5 bases at J; junction bases unmatched: 4. The CDR3 covers 14 residues. Germline V gives CDR1 LGHNA, CDR2 YSLEER. The CDR3 protein is CASSRLAGSHEQYF. CDR3 coding DNA: TGCGCCAGCAGCCGACTAGCGGGAAGCCACGAGCAGTACTTC.

This clonotype was counted at least ten times. The chain combines TRBV7-2 with TRBJ1-2; TRBD1 might be the D (5 bases). From germline, CDR1 is SGHTA and CDR2 FQGNSA. Trimming cost V 1 base and J 3 bases, with 9 bases left between them. CDR3 length: 14 amino acids. CDR3: CASSLGGGYYGYTF. CDR3 DNA sequence: TGTGCCAGCAGCTTAGGCGGGGGGTACTATGGCTACACCTTC.

This clonotype was seen many times. The chain couples TRBV11-2 to TRBJ1-1; D is undetermined. The CDR3 length is 14 residues. Trimming took 1 base from V and 1 from J, leaving 7 bases between them. Germline assignment: CDR1 SGHAT and CDR2 FQNNGV. CDR3 region: CASSLAIQNTEAFF. The CDR3 DNA is TGTGCCAGCAGCTTAGCGATACAGAACACTGAAGCTTTCTTT.

This clonotype was picked up a small number of times. This sequence joins TRBV18 and TRBJ2-5; 13 bases are shared with TRBD2. With V trimmed by 2 bases and J by 5 bases, 17 bases remained unmatched. From germline, CDR1 is KGHSH and CDR2 LQKENI. This CDR3 contains 20 residues. The CDR3, as DNA: TGTGCCAGCTCACCATGGACTAGCGGGAGCTCGAGGGAAGTGTGGGAGACCCAGTACTTC. Translation: CASSPWTSGSSREVWETQYF. Full variable domain (missing parts from reference TRBV18 and TRBJ2-5): NAGVMQNPRHLVRRRGQEARLRCSPMKGHSHVYWYRQLPEEGLKFMVYLQKENIIDESGMPKERFSAEFPKEGPSILRIQQVVRGDSAAYFCASSPWTSGSSREVWETQYFGPGTRLLVL.

In this sample, this clonotype turned up a few times. The V gene is TRBV29-1, the J gene TRBJ1-3; tentative D call: TRBD1 (5 bases). Germline CDR1 is SQVTM and CDR2 is ANQGSEA. V lost 7 bases and J 0 bases, leaving 7 bases between the germline ends. The CDR3 runs 12 residues. CDR3 protein: CSAGTSGNTIYF. CDR3 DNA sequence: TGCAGCGCGGGGACCTCTGGAAACACCATATATTTT.

This clonotype was recorded at least ten times. The chain links TRBV7-8 to TRBJ2-1, with 9 bases aligning to TRBD2. The V segment lost 0 bases and the J segment 9 bases; nucleotides outside the gene matches: 6. CDR1 is SGHVS, CDR2 FQNEAQ, per germline. There are 15 residues in the CDR3. Written as DNA, the CDR3 is TGTGCCAGCAGCTTAGCGGGACTAGCCGAGGCTGAGCAGTTCTTC. This encodes CASSLAGLAEAEQFF.

This clonotype appeared many times. The chain is built from TRBV28 and TRBJ1-5, with 7 bases fitting TRBD1. The CDR3 runs 16 residues. Trimming at V came to 6 bases and at J to 6 bases, leaving 14 bases not matched to a gene. The germline V gene has CDR1 MDHEN and CDR2 SYDVKM. The CDR3, as DNA: TGTGCCAGCAGCACCGGGACAGCTCTAAAGATTCAGCCCCAGCATTTT. Protein product: CASSTGTALKIQPQHF.

This clonotype was counted at least ten times. This rearrangement joins TRBV6-1 to TRBJ2-3; 7 nucleotides align to TRBD2. J lost 4 bases, V lost 0 bases, and 10 bases had no gene match. Germline lookup yields CDR1 MNHNS and CDR2 SASEGT. This CDR3 region has 17 residues. The CDR3 nucleotides read TGTGCCAGCAGTGAAGCGATTGGACTAGTGTTCTCAGATACGCAGTATTTT. This gives the protein CASSEAIGLVFSDTQYF.

The V gene is TRBV6-5, the J gene TRBJ2-5; 10 nucleotides match TRBD2. Germline CDR1 MNHEY, CDR2 SVGAGI. This CDR3 has 17 amino acids. The trim removed 6 bases at V and 7 bases at J, leaving 17 bases unmatched. The CDR3 coding sequence is TGTGCCAGCAGGGGAAGCGGGAATAGCGGGGGGCTGGGGACCCAGTACTTC. This codes for CASRGSGNSGGLGTQYF.

The chain carries TRBV5-1 and TRBJ2-1, with TRBD2 matching over 10 bases. This CDR3 comprises 16 residues. CDR1 is SGHRS and CDR2 is YFSETQ in the germline V gene. V gave up 2 bases and J gave up 1 base; unmatched junction bases: 3. CDR3 amino acids: CASSFGAGGSYNEQFF. Here the CDR3 DNA reads TGCGCCAGCAGCTTTGGAGCGGGAGGGTCCTACAATGAGCAGTTCTTC.

In its sample, this clonotype was seen a few times. The chain combines TRBV5-4 with TRBJ2-7; the D gene could be TRBD1 or TRBD2 (5 bases each). The germline V gene has CDR1 SGHNT and CDR2 YYREEE (reference sequence). Trimming took off 2 bases at V and 1 base at J, with 10 bases between the two ends. This CDR3 comprises 14 residues. CDR3 coding DNA: TGTGCCAGCAGCTTTCGGGACGCGTCCTACGAGCAGTACTTC. It translates to CASSFRDASYEQYF.

The V and J genes are TRBV10-3 and TRBJ2-1; perhaps TRBD1 as D (5 bases). V lost 6 bases, J lost 4 bases, and 16 bases lay in between. CDR1 and CDR2 (germline): ENHRY, SYGVKD. There are 15 residues in the CDR3. The CDR3 here is CAIRSAEKGYNEQFF. DNA for the CDR3: TGTGCCATCAGGTCTGCGGAGAAGGGGTACAATGAGCAGTTCTTC.

The CDR3 is CASSLGWGSTDTQYF. The CDR3 DNA reads as TGTGCCAGCAGCTTAGGGTGGGGGAGCACAGATACGCAGTATTTT. The rearrangement uses TRBV7-6 and TRBJ2-3; D may be TRBD1 or TRBD2 (5 bases each). V was shortened by 1 base and J by 0 bases, with 8 bases between the two germline ends. The germline V gene encodes CDR1 SGHVS and CDR2 FNYEAQ. This CDR3 has 15 amino acids.

Only a few counts were recorded for this clonotype. The V gene is TRBV20-1, the J gene TRBJ1-1; no definite D call. Between the trimmed V and J ends, which lost 0 bases and 4 bases, there was a span of 12 bases. The germline V gene encodes CDR1 DFQATT and CDR2 SNEGSKA (reference sequence). The CDR3 contains 14 residues. CDR3 nucleotide sequence: TGCAGTGCTAGAGATCCTGGTCGGGGCACTGAAGCTTTCTTT. Translation: CSARDPGRGTEAFF.

V usage is TRBV2 and J usage is TRBJ2-1, with D perhaps being TRBD1 or TRBD2 (5 bases each). Germline CDR1 and CDR2: SNHLY and FYNNEI. The CDR3 is made up of 14 amino acids. The V and J ends lost 7 bases and 4 bases respectively, with 14 bases between them. CDR3 protein: CASTGPPRYNEQFF. The CDR3 bases are TGTGCCAGCACGGGGCCTCCGCGTTACAATGAGCAGTTCTTC.

This clonotype was detected only a few times. This chain joins TRBV7-2 and TRBJ1-6, with no clear D. V was pared by 3 bases and J by 7 bases, with 13 bases between. Germline CDR1 and CDR2: SGHTA and FQGNSA. CDR3 length: 15 amino acids. This CDR3 reads CASSLIRTGNSPLHF. CDR3 DNA sequence: TGTGCCAGCAGCTTGATCCGGACGGGGAATTCACCCCTCCACTTT. Full variable domain (remainder filled in from reference TRBV7-2 and TRBJ1-6): GAGVSQSPSNKVTEKGKDVELRCDPISGHTALYWYRQSLGQGLEFLIYFQGNSAPDKSGLPSDRFSAERTGGSVSTLTIQRTQQEDSAVYLCASSLIRTGNSPLHFGNGTRLTVT.

This clonotype has at least ten counts. The CDR3 DNA follows: TGTGCCAGCAGCTTGCTCCGGGACAGCAGCTTCTTC. Amino acid sequence: CASSLLRDSSFF. V gene TRBV7-2 combines with J gene TRBJ2-1; TRBD1 agrees at 7 bases. With V trimmed by 3 bases and J by 16 bases, 9 bases remained unmatched. CDR1 and CDR2 (germline): SGHTA, FQGNSA. The length of the CDR3 is 12 residues.

This clonotype was found many times. The rearrangement links TRBV7-6 to TRBJ1-1, with no clear D. Between the trimmed V and J ends, which lost 5 bases and 10 bases, there was a span of 17 bases. Germline V lookup: CDR1 SGHVS, CDR2 FNYEAQ. The CDR3 totals 13 residues. CDR3 region: CASSKHPGVGAFF. CDR3 bases: TGTGCCAGCAGCAAGCACCCCGGGGTTGGAGCTTTCTTT.

This clonotype was seen a few times. V and J are TRBV4-1 and TRBJ2-7; TRBD2 matches at 7 bases. With V trimmed by 3 bases and J by 2 bases, 10 bases remained unmatched. Germline CDR1 MGHRA, CDR2 YSYEKL. The CDR3 is 16 amino acids. Here the CDR3 reads CASSQALAESPYEQYF. As DNA, the CDR3 is TGCGCCAGCAGCCAGGCCCTAGCGGAGTCCCCCTACGAGCAGTACTTC.

This clonotype was recorded at least ten times. The chain couples TRBV7-2 to TRBJ2-1; D may correspond to TRBD1 or TRBD2 (5 bases each). V was shortened by 5 bases and J by 9 bases, with 23 bases between the two germline ends. The CDR3 runs 16 residues. Germline values: CDR1 SGHTA, CDR2 FQGNSA. CDR3 sequence: CASSLHGTRNTGEQFF. CDR3 nucleotide sequence: TGTGCCAGCAGCCTCCACGGGACCCGAAACACGGGTGAGCAGTTCTTC.

In this sample, this clonotype turned up a few times. The V gene is TRBV6-5, the J gene TRBJ1-1, with 11 bases lining up with TRBD1. The germline V gene encodes CDR1 MNHEY and CDR2 SVGAGI. This CDR3 is built from 16 residues. J gave up 3 bases and V 5 bases, and 8 bases lay outside the gene matches. The DNA of the CDR3 is TGTGCCAGCAGTACCACCGGGACAGGGGGGGACACTGAAGCTTTCTTT. Its translation: CASSTTGTGGDTEAFF.

The chain recombines TRBV7-2 with TRBJ1-6; TRBD1 matches at 9 bases. Germline values: CDR1 SGHTA, CDR2 FQGNSA. The CDR3 consists of 16 residues. J lost 5 bases, V lost 4 bases, and 6 bases had no gene match. The CDR3 sequence: CASSWTGATNNSPLHF. CDR3 in DNA: TGTGCCAGCAGCTGGACAGGGGCGACAAATAATTCACCCCTCCACTTT.

Comment on this clonotype: Being one base from a much bigger clone, this may be a read error. The chain carries TRBV7-2 and TRBJ2-5, with D tentatively TRBD2 (6 bases). This CDR3 has 14 residues. In germline, CDR1 is SGHTA, CDR2 FQGNSA. Deletions cut 5 bases from V and 2 bases from J, with 12 bases between. The CDR3 sequence is CASSMWDSQETQYF. The DNA of the CDR3 is TGTGCCAGCAGCATGTGGGACTCTCAAGAGACCCAGTACTTC. The variable domain in full, with the rest retrieved from reference TRBV7-2 and TRBJ2-5, is GAGVSQSPSNKVTEKGKDVELRCDPISGHTALYWYRQSLGQGLEFLIYFQGNSAPDKSGLPSDRFSAERTGGSVSTLTIQRTQQEDSAVYLCASSMWDSQETQYFGPGTRLLVL.

The chain has TRBV12-3 or TRBV12-4 and TRBJ2-3, with TRBD2 identical over 13 bases. The V gene end was trimmed by 4 bases and the J gene end by 1 base; junction bases not matched to a gene: 11. The CDR3 covers 19 residues. CDR3 region: CASSWWTSGGIIRTDTQYF. The CDR3 coding sequence is TGTGCCAGCAGTTGGTGGACTAGCGGGGGCATTATTCGCACAGATACGCAGTATTTT.

This sequence joins TRBV12-3 or TRBV12-4 and TRBJ2-3, with D tentatively TRBD1 or TRBD2 (5 bases each). The CDR3 loop spans 16 amino acids. The V end was cut by 5 bases, the J end by 2 bases, with 17 bases between. The CDR3 here is CASSPGTLGFTDTQYF. The CDR3 DNA reads as TGTGCCAGCAGTCCCGGGACCTTAGGTTTCACAGATACGCAGTATTTT.

This chain uses TRBV5-1 with TRBJ2-3, with D maybe TRBD2 (6 bases). CDR3 length: 16 amino acids. Germline V gene sequence: CDR1 SGHRS, CDR2 YFSETQ. V lost 4 bases, J lost 2 bases, and 17 bases lay in between. CDR3 loop: CASSAVRDSNTDTQYF. CDR3 in DNA: TGCGCCAGCAGCGCTGTGCGGGACTCAAACACAGATACGCAGTATTTT. Based on the CDR3 plus reference TRBV5-1 and TRBJ2-3, the full variable domain is KAGVTQTPRYLIKTRGQQVTLSCSPISGHRSVSWYQQTPGQGLQFLFEYFSETQRNKGNFPGRFSGRQFSNSRSEMNVSTLELGDSALYLCASSAVRDSNTDTQYFGPGTRLTVL.